The sequence of this T cell receptor beta chain was determined in a study of human T cells and chemical hapten exposure. This sample's time point: patch test 2, 6 weeks after DPC sensitization. Indicated treatment: therapeutic diphenylcyclopropenone sensitization with weekly scalp DPC. TCRdb independently ran MiXCR on the RACE reads; one entry per CDR3 protein. The sample has about 100,000 distinct CDR3 sequences; about 10% are singletons. The CDR3 spans 11 residues. Per the germline V gene, CDR1 is SGHRS and CDR2 is YFSETQ. V dropped 2 bases and J dropped 8 bases, with 5 bases sitting between them. The TCR originated in a woman in her thirties or forties with alopecia areata. Some clones in this sample may be carry-over from other donors' samples. Sample: whole blood, taken in connection with sensitization to the hapten diphenylcyclopropenone (DPC). The rearrangement links TRBV5-1 to TRBJ2-1; unclear D gene. For the CDR3, the DNA is TGCGCCAGCAGCTTCATGGATGAGCAGTTCTTC. This gives the protein CASSFMDEQFF. Full variable domain (rest looked up from reference TRBV5-1 and TRBJ2-1): KAGVTQTPRYLIKTRGQQVTLSCSPISGHRSVSWYQQTPGQGLQFLFEYFSETQRNKGNFPGRFSGRQFSNSRSEMNVSTLELGDSALYLCASSFMDEQFFGPGTRLTVL.